This T cell receptor beta chain was sequenced for a study of early T cells in non-severe SARS-CoV-2 infection. Study overall: Whole-blood bulk RNA, unsorted, was sequenced, and chains were unpaired. Study conclusions and caveats: VDJdb-based matching was biased toward anti-spike CD8 responses and missed private and CD4 specificities.

This clonotype was counted a few times. Its antigen is not identified. Attachment of unique molecular identifiers was made to individual cDNA molecules. From the 5' RACE reads, TCRdb called clonotypes with MiXCR, one entry per CDR3 protein. The data show around 93,000 distinct CDR3 sequences, about 12% seen once. Per the germline V gene, CDR1 is MNHEY and CDR2 is SVGAGI. Trimming stripped 8 bases from V and 0 bases from J, with 7 bases between. The CDR3 spans 12 residues. The source was whole blood, collected at baseline. The genes are TRBV6-5 and TRBJ1-1; D gene ambiguous. The sequence came from an adult who was a healthcare worker with PCR-confirmed SARS-CoV-2 infection or an uninfected control (not recorded which). The CDR3 sequence is CASGRVNTEAFF. Here the CDR3 DNA reads TGTGCCAGCGGTAGGGTGAACACTGAAGCTTTCTTT.